What follows is one T cell receptor beta chain and its context. The antigen is unknown. Only CD45RO-negative cells positively selected for CCR7 counted as naive CD8 cells, so terminally differentiated effector memory CD45RA+ cells were excluded. Healthy HIV-negative adults without recent acute infections or vaccinations served as donors. The CDR3 runs to 17 residues. Germline assignment: CDR1 MNHEY and CDR2 SMNVEV (reference sequence). Between the trimmed V and J ends, which lost 2 bases and 6 bases, there was a span of 20 bases. This sample is part of a study of shared clonotypes between healthy human individuals. Study-wide context: Two women and a few men aged 18 to 49 made up the donors. The plates for each donor numbered three CD4 naive, three CD4 memory, two CD8 naive and one CD8 memory.

The data were produced by immunoSEQ multiplex PCR, yet TCRdb's version contains in-frame clones alone and is incomplete. The sample gives 760,000 or so clones, approximately 96% of which show up once; under 0.25% is in the top ten. Points from the study as a whole: Sampling used blood alone; tissue repertoires probably differ.

The sequenced sample was naive CD8+ T cells sorted from blood. This chain links TRBV27 with TRBJ1-5, with a weak D call TRBD1 (5 bases). The receptor's source is a man in his thirties or forties in good health. The CDR3 reads CASSLRIRGGKTQPQHF. The DNA of the CDR3 is TGTGCCAGCAGTTTAAGGATACGGGGCGGAAAGACTCAGCCCCAGCATTTT.